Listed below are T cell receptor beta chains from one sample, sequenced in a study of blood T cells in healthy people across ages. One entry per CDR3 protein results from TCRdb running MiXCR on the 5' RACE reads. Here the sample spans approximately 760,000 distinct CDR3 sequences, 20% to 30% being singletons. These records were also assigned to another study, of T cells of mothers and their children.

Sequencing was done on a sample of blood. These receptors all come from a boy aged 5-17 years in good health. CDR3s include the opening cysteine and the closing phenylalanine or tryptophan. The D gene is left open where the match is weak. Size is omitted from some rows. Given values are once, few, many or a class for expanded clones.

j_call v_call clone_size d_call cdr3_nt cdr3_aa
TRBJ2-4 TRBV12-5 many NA TGTGCTAGTGGTTTTGAAACCCCGGGACTTACGAACATTCAGTACTTC CASGFETPGLTNIQYF
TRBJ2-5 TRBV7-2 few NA TGTGCCAGCACCAGGGAGGATGAGACCCAGTACTTC CASTREDETQYF
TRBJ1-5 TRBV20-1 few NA TGCAGTGCTAGGGGCCCCTACGGCAATCAGCCCCAGCATTTT CSARGPYGNQPQHF
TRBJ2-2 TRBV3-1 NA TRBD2 TGTGCCAGCAGCCATCGCACTAGCGGGAGTTCCGGGGAGCTGTTTTTT CASSHRTSGSSGELFF
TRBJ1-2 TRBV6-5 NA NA TGTGCCAGCAGCCCCGCGAAGAGTAGAGGCTACACCTTC CASSPAKSRGYTF
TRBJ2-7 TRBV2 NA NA TGTGCCAGCAGGGGAGACGGACCCTACGAGCAGTACTTC CASRGDGPYEQYF
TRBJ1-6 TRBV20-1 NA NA TGCAGTGCTAGTTGGTTCCGGGATAGTGATTCACCCCTCCACTTT CSASWFRDSDSPLHF
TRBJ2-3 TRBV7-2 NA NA TGTGCCAGCAGCTTAGGGCCTATCGACTCAAATACGCAGTATTTT CASSLGPIDSNTQYF
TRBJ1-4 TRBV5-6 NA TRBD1 TGTGCCAGCAGCTTGGCCGGGACAGGGGGTGAAAAACTGTTTTTT CASSLAGTGGEKLFF
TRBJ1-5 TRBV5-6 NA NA TGTGCCAGCAGCTTGGCGCGGGATTATAGCAATCAGCCCCAGCATTTT CASSLARDYSNQPQHF
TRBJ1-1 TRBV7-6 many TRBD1 TGTGCCAGCAGCATAGGGACAGCAGTCACTGAAGCTTTCTTT CASSIGTAVTEAFF
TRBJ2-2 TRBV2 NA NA TGTGCCAGCAGTGAACTAGCGACCACCGGGGAGCTGTTTTTT CASSELATTGELFF
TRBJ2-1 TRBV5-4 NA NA TGTGCCAGCAGCACCGCTGGCGCCGCCTACAATGAGCAGTTCTTC CASSTAGAAYNEQFF
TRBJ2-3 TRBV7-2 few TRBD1 TGTGCCAGCAGCCTAGCCCGGACAGGGGGAACAGATACGCAGTATTTT CASSLARTGGTDTQYF
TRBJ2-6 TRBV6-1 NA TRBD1 TGTGCCAGCATGACAGGGGTGGGGGCCAACGTCCTGACTTTC CASMTGVGANVLTF
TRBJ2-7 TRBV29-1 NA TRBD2 TGCAGCGCCCTCGGACTAGCGGGAGTAGGTCGAGAGGCCCAGTACTTC CSALGLAGVGREAQYF
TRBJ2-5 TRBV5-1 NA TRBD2 TGCGCCAGCAGCTTGGTGACTAGCGGGATACAAGAGACCCAGTACTTC CASSLVTSGIQETQYF
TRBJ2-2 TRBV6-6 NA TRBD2 TGTGCCAGCAGTCAAACTAGCGGGGGCAACACCGGGGAGCTGGTTTTT CASSQTSGGNTGELVF
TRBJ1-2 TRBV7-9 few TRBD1 TGTGCCAGCAGCCCCCGGGGGACAGGGCCCTATGGCTACACCTTC CASSPRGTGPYGYTF
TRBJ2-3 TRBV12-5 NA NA TGTGCTAGTGGTAGAGCTAGCACAGATACGCAGTATTTT CASGRASTDTQYF
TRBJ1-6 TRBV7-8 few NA TGTGCCAGCAGCTTAGAGAGGGTTCCACCCCTCCACTTT CASSLERVPPLHF
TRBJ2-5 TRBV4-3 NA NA TGCGCCAGCAGCCAAGACAGGGCTCTGGGCGGAGAGACCCAGTACTTC CASSQDRALGGETQYF
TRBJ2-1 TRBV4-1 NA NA TGCGCCAGCAGCACTACGGTCGGGATGTCATACAATGAGCAGTTCTTC CASSTTVGMSYNEQFF
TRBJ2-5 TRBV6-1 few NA TGTGCCAGCAGTGATCCCGACTACCAAGAGACCCAGTACTTC CASSDPDYQETQYF
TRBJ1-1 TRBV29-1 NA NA TGCAGCGTATTTACGAACACTGAAGCTTTCTTT CSVFTNTEAFF
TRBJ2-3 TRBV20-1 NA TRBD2 TGCAGTGCCATTCGGCGGGGGGGTCAAGATACGCAGTATTTT CSAIRRGGQDTQYF
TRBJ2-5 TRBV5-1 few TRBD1 TGCGCCAGCAGCTTAAAACAGGGGGACCTCCAAGAGACCCAGTACTTC CASSLKQGDLQETQYF
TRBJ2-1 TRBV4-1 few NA TGCGCCAGCAGCCGCCCCGGGCTAACCGGGTCCTACAATGAGCAGTTCTTC CASSRPGLTGSYNEQFF
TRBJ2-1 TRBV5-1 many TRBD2 TGCGCCAGCAGCTTGGCCAGCGGGAGCTCCTACAATGAACAGTTCTTC CASSLASGSSYNEQFF
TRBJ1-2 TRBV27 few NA TGTGCCAGCAGTGGGGAGGGGCGAGCTAACTATGGCTACACCTTC CASSGEGRANYGYTF
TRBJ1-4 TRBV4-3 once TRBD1 TGCGCCAGCAGTCAAGATGGGACAGGGAGCGGAAAACTGTTTTTT CASSQDGTGSGKLFF
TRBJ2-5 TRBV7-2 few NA TGTGCCAGCAGCCGGGCCCAACGGGAGACCCAGTACTTC CASSRAQRETQYF
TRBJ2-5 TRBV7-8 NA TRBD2 TGTGCCAGCAGCTCCCACCGGCGGGGGGGAGAAGAGACCCAGTACTTC CASSSHRRGGEETQYF
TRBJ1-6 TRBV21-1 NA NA TGTGCCAGCAGCAAAGGAAGGGGGACAGGGTGCAATTCACCCCTCCACTTT CASSKGRGTGCNSPLHF
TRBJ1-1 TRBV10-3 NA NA TGTGCCATCAGGGAACGGGGATCCACTGAAGCTTTCTTT CAIRERGSTEAFF
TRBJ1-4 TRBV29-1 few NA TGCAGCGTTGGGGCAAAGCGGTCCGATCATGCCACCAATGAAAAACTGTTTTTT CSVGAKRSDHATNEKLFF
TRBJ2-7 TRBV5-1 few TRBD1 TGCGCCAGCAGCATAAGGACAGGGGGAGGCTACGAGCAGTACTTC CASSIRTGGGYEQYF
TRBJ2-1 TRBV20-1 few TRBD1 TGCAGTGCTGGGCCGTGGACAGGGGGGTTTGAGCAGTTCTTC CSAGPWTGGFEQFF
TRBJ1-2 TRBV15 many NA TGTGCCACCAGCAGAGATAAGGCCGGGGGACGTGGCTACACCTTC CATSRDKAGGRGYTF
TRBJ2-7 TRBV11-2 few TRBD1 TGTGCCAGCAGCTTAAACCGGGACAGGACCTACGAGCAGTACTTC CASSLNRDRTYEQYF
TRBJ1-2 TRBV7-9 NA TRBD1 TGTGCCAGCAGTAATGACAGGGGCGGCTACACCTTC CASSNDRGGYTF
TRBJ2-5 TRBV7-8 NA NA TGTGCCAGCAGCCCAGTAGACGGGGAGTCAGAGACCCAGTACTTC CASSPVDGESETQYF
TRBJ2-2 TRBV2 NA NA TGTGCCAGCTCACCGGGGTGGCGGAACACCGGGGAGCTGTTTTTT CASSPGWRNTGELFF
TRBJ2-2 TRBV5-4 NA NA TGTGCCAGCAGCTTTCCAGGGCCCGGGGAGCTGTTTTTT CASSFPGPGELFF
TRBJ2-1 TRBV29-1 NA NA TGCAGCGTTAGGAGGAGCCATGAGCAGTTCTTC CSVRRSHEQFF
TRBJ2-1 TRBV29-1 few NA TGCAGCGTTGGAGTTAAGCTTAGCTCGGAGCAGTTCTTC CSVGVKLSSEQFF
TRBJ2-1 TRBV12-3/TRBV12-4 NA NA TGTGCCAGCATCCCTTGGGGGGAATCCTACAATGAGCAGTTCTTC CASIPWGESYNEQFF
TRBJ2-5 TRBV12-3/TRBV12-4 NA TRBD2 TGTGCCAGCGGCGGACTAGCGGGAGGCCAGGGGACCCAGTACTTC CASGGLAGGQGTQYF
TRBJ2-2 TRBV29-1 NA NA TGCAGCGTCGAAACAATCGGGGTGGCCGGGGAGCTGTTTTTT CSVETIGVAGELFF
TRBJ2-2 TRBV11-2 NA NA TGTGCCAGCAGCTTAGTGGGTCAGAGGAACACCGGGGAGCTGTTTTTT CASSLVGQRNTGELFF
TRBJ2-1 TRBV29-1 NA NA TGCAGCGTTGAAGATTACATGGGCAATGAGCAGTTCTTC CSVEDYMGNEQFF
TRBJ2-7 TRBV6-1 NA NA TGTGCCAGCGTCCCTCGGGGCCGCTACGAGCAGTACTTC CASVPRGRYEQYF
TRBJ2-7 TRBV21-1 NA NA TGTGCCAGCAGCATTCCGCGGGAGGGGGGGAACTACGAGCAGTACTTC CASSIPREGGNYEQYF
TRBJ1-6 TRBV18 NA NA TGTGCCAGCTTACCACCGTCTTCACCCCTCCACTTT CASLPPSSPLHF
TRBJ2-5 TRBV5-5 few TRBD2 TGTGCCAGCAGCTTGGGGTTTCCAGCGGGGAGAGAGACCCAGTACTTC CASSLGFPAGRETQYF
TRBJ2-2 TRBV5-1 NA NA TGCGCCAGCAGCTTGGGAGGGGGGCCCGGTATCTGGGAGCTGTTTTTT CASSLGGGPGIWELFF
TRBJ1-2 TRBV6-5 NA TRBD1 TGTGCCAGCAGTTACTCGACAGGGACGTCGGATGGCTACACCTTC CASSYSTGTSDGYTF
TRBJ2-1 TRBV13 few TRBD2 TGTGCCAGCAGCTGGGAGCGTAGCGGGGAAACAAACAATGAGCAGTTCTTC CASSWERSGETNNEQFF
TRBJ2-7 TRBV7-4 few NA TGTGCCAGCAGCCCTAGGGGGGGGGACAGTACCTACGAGCAGTACTTC CASSPRGGDSTYEQYF
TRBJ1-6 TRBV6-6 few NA TGTGCCAGCAGTTACTCGGGAGTCGGGTCACCCCTCCACTTT CASSYSGVGSPLHF